This T cell receptor (beta chain) stems from a study of synovial regulatory T cells in juvenile arthritis. General observations from the study: Blood Treg cells that were inflammation-associated showed lower TCR diversity than other blood Treg cells.

The method was immunoSEQ multiplex PCR; TCRdb's version includes in-frame clones alone and lacks a portion of them. The data include 10,000 or so clones; the top ten clones carry about 1%. Worth noting for this clone: The antigen remains unidentified.

The sequence derives from a donor younger than 30 with juvenile idiopathic arthritis. The sample was Treg cells from blood. As to subset: remaining (HLA-DR-negative) circulating blood Treg cells.

CDR3 amino acids: CASCGWGQITDTQYF. This sequence joins TRBV6-6 and TRBJ2-3; TCRdb outputs TRBD1, but without DNA this stays unchecked. Germline CDR1 and CDR2: MNHNY and SVGAGI (reference sequence). There are 15 residues in the CDR3. The protein alone is recorded here.